This entry lists 15 T cell receptor beta chains sequenced from one sample in a study of shared T cell receptors in the human thymus. Produced via immunoSEQ multiplex PCR; TCRdb's table is partial and in-frame only. The sample carries 600,000 to 900,000 clones, 70% to 90% recorded once. The same data also contributed to another study, on human thymus T cells.

Sequences were obtained from thymocytes. These receptors originate from a girl younger than two with a congenital heart defect.

This rearrangement joins TRBV13 to TRBJ2-5; TRBD2 matches at 12 bases. The length of the CDR3 is 15 residues. Germline V gene data show CDR1 as PRHDT and CDR2 as FYEKMQ (reference sequence). The V and J ends lost 8 bases and 5 bases, in that order; junction bases with no gene match: 9. This CDR3 is CASRHLAGGQETQYF. The CDR3 bases are TGTGCCAGCCGCCACCTAGCGGGGGGGCAGGAGACCCAGTACTTC.

The gene calls are TRBV5-6 and TRBJ2-3; 11 bases match TRBD2. Germline assignment: CDR1 SGHDT and CDR2 YYEEEE. The ends lost 4 bases at V and 2 bases at J; junction bases unmatched: 15. CDR3 length equals 19 residues. The CDR3 here is CASSRGSLLAGDATDTQYF. The CDR3 DNA reads TGTGCCAGCAGCAGGGGGTCCCTACTAGCGGGGGACGCCACAGATACGCAGTATTTT.

This clone has more than one count but fewer than ten. The chain uses TRBV7-9 and TRBJ1-2; D unclear. Germline V gene lookup returns CDR1 SEHNR and CDR2 FQNEAQ (reference sequence). The CDR3 runs to 17 residues. V lost 5 bases to trimming and J lost 1 base, with 20 bases between them. The CDR3 is CASSMGLWKADNYGYTF. The CDR3 nucleotides are TGTGCCAGCAGCATGGGCCTGTGGAAGGCAGATAACTATGGCTACACCTTC.

V usage is TRBV14 and J usage is TRBJ1-6; the D gene is possibly TRBD1 (6 bases). Germline V lookup: CDR1 SGHDN, CDR2 FVKESK. The V gene lost 4 bases and the J gene lost 9 bases, with 19 bases spanning the gap. The CDR3 extends over 16 amino acids. The CDR3: CASSLNFGQISSPLHF. In nucleotides, the CDR3 is TGTGCCAGCAGCCTTAACTTCGGACAGATCTCTTCACCCCTCCACTTT.

The chain combines TRBV6-5 with TRBJ1-4; D gene unclear. Germline CDR1 and CDR2: MNHEY and SVGAGI. V was shortened by 11 bases and J by 8 bases, with 18 bases between the two germline ends. The CDR3 spans 13 residues. CDR3 sequence (DNA): TGTGCCGCCGGCAGAGGTTTAAGGGAAAAACTGTTTTTT. Its translation is CAAGRGLREKLFF.

This sequence joins TRBV10-3 and TRBJ1-1; the D gene is possibly TRBD1 (6 bases). Germline assignment: CDR1 ENHRY and CDR2 SYGVKD. This CDR3 is 13 amino acids long. The ends were cut back, 6 bases at V and 4 bases at J, with 12 bases in the middle. Here the CDR3 DNA reads TGTGCCATCAGCAGGGAGGGGGGCACTGAAGCTTTCTTT. It is translated as CAISREGGTEAFF.

CDR3 nucleotides: TGTGCCAGCAGCTCCAAGCGGGGGGGAGATTATAATTCACCCCTCCACTTT. It encodes CASSSKRGGDYNSPLHF. This chain joins TRBV5-5 and TRBJ1-6; tentative D call: TRBD1 (5 bases). Germline CDR1 is SGHKS and CDR2 is YYEKEE (reference sequence). V lost 3 bases and J 4 bases, leaving 17 bases between the germline ends. CDR3 length: 17 residues.

The rearrangement uses TRBV7-8 and TRBJ2-3; 7 bases match TRBD2. Germline trimming cut 5 bases from V and 3 bases from J; bases unmatched to any gene: 2. The CDR3 has 13 residues. Germline values: CDR1 SGHVS, CDR2 FQNEAQ. CDR3 sequence: CASSVGGTDTQYF. DNA for the CDR3: TGTGCCAGCAGCGTGGGGGGGACAGATACGCAGTATTTT. Full variable domain (remainder filled in from reference TRBV7-8 and TRBJ2-3): GAGVSQSPRYKVAKRGQDVALRCDPISGHVSLFWYQQALGQGPEFLTYFQNEAQLDKSGLPSDRFFAERPEGSVSTLKIQRTQQEDSAVYLCASSVGGTDTQYFGPGTRLTVL.

This clone has a single count. V is TRBV5-6 and J is TRBJ2-7; D possibly corresponds to TRBD1 (6 bases). Deletions cut 7 bases from V and 3 bases from J, with 14 bases between. The CDR3 runs to 13 residues. Germline values: CDR1 SGHDT, CDR2 YYEEEE. CDR3 coding DNA: TGTGCCAGCCACCGAGAGGGGGACTACGAGCAGTACTTC. This gives the protein CASHREGDYEQYF.

This clone showed up just once. V usage is TRBV29-1 and J usage is TRBJ2-7, with D perhaps TRBD2 (7 bases). Germline V gene data show CDR1 as SQVTM and CDR2 as ANQGSEA. CDR3 length: 15 residues. V was trimmed by 4 bases and J by 2 bases, leaving 18 bases between them. CDR3 coding DNA: TGCAGCGTTGGTCGGGGGGCAGGCGGGGCCTACGAGCAGTACTTC. It encodes CSVGRGAGGAYEQYF.

This clone was observed once. The rearrangement links TRBV7-6 to TRBJ1-5; 11 bases agree with TRBD1. With V trimmed by 3 bases and J by 0 bases, 7 bases remained unmatched. CDR1 is SGHVS and CDR2 is FNYEAQ in the germline V gene. The CDR3 spans 18 residues. This CDR3 is CASSFGDRGTYSNQPQHF. The DNA of the CDR3 is TGTGCCAGCAGCTTTGGGGACAGGGGGACTTATAGCAATCAGCCCCAGCATTTT. Full variable domain (rest looked up from reference TRBV7-6 and TRBJ1-5): GAGVSQSPRYKVTKRGQDVALRCDPISGHVSLYWYRQALGQGPEFLTYFNYEAQQDKSGLPNDRFSAERPEGSISTLTIQRTEQRDSAMYRCASSFGDRGTYSNQPQHFGDGTRLSIL.

V is TRBV28 and J is TRBJ1-2; 7 nucleotides agree with TRBD1. The CDR3 runs 17 residues. CDR1 and CDR2 from the germline V gene are MDHEN and SYDVKM. The ends lost 2 bases at V and 4 bases at J; junction bases unmatched: 13. The CDR3 is CASSLGSLGQILYGYTF. The DNA of the CDR3 is TGTGCCAGCAGTTTAGGGTCTCTGGGACAGATTCTCTATGGCTACACCTTC.

The chain carries TRBV7-9 and TRBJ2-2; unclear D gene. The V gene lost 6 bases and the J gene lost 3 bases, with 14 bases spanning the gap. Germline V gene sequence: CDR1 SEHNR, CDR2 FQNEAQ (reference sequence). The CDR3 runs 15 residues. The CDR3 DNA follows: TGTGCCAGCAGAATCCCTATCCGCGACACCGGGGAGCTGTTTTTT. Its translation is CASRIPIRDTGELFF.

This clone was detected once. V gene TRBV10-1 combines with J gene TRBJ2-3; 7 positions agree with TRBD1. CDR1 and CDR2 from the germline V gene are WNHNN and SYGVQD (reference sequence). V lost 5 bases, J lost 6 bases, and 8 bases stayed unmatched. The CDR3 covers 14 residues. The CDR3 here is CASSLQGVYDTQYF. The CDR3 DNA reads as TGCGCCAGCAGTCTCCAGGGGGTTTACGATACGCAGTATTTT.

Notes on this clone: An end of the junction differs from the germline gene, which may be a read error. Other DNA sequences in the sample encode the same CDR3. The chain recombines TRBV27 with TRBJ1-6, with D perhaps TRBD1 (6 bases). This CDR3 has 19 amino acids. CDR1 and CDR2 from the germline V gene are MNHEY and SMNVEV (reference sequence). The CDR3 reads CASSPYRVTAWSYNSPLHF. CDR3 DNA: TGTGCCAGCAGTCCCTACAGGGTTACCGCATGGTCCTATAATTCCCCCCTCCACTTT.